The clone carrying this T cell receptor (beta chain) was counted a few times. This entry comes from a study of blood T cell repertoires in COVID-19. Study-level information: Both acute and convalescent COVID-19 samples were obtained from the United States, Italy and Spain. T cells, B-cell-depleted T cells, or PBMCs provided the cDNA or gDNA that served as material.

CDR1 MNHEY and CDR2 SVGAGI come from the germline V gene. This CDR3 has 15 amino acids. The V and J ends lost 0 bases and 2 bases respectively, with 8 bases between them. As processed by the authors: Using reference gene primer amplification, nucleated cell counts were estimated. Measured with immunoSEQ multiplex PCR; TCRdb has only the in-frame clones, and not every one. The V and J calls and clone size come from that table; D and trimming were worked out from the DNA. The sample consists of fewer than 300,000 clones, over 70% of them appearing once. The chain couples TRBV6-5 to TRBJ1-3, with D hard to call. The TCR was taken from a woman between 40 and 50 years old who had recovered from COVID-19. What was sequenced was peripheral blood. CDR3: CASSYSQAAGNTIYF. The CDR3 DNA sequence: TGTGCCAGCAGTTACTCGCAGGCTGCTGGAAACACCATATATTTT.